Each of the 12 T cell receptor beta chains below was sequenced from the same sample in a study of OX40 agonist ivuxolimab in advanced cancers. The method was immunoSEQ multiplex PCR; TCRdb's version includes in-frame clones alone and lacks a portion of them. Of around 54,000 clones listed, 85% to 95% were seen once; the top ten hold around 10%. The material was CD4+ or CD8+ T cells sorted from blood, obtained in a trial of the OX40 agonist ivuxolimab. These receptors were obtained from an adult with an advanced solid tumor such as melanoma, head and neck, liver or kidney cancer.

The V and J genes are TRBV7-9 and TRBJ1-3; 12 bases align to TRBD1. CDR1 SEHNR and CDR2 FQNEAQ come from the germline V gene (reference sequence). The CDR3 loop spans 18 amino acids. Unmatched junction bases numbered 13, after V lost 7 bases and J lost 3 bases. This CDR3 is CASKFLGGTGGSGNTIYF. CDR3 coding DNA: TGTGCCAGCAAGTTCCTGGGTGGGACAGGGGGCAGTGGAAACACCATATATTTT.

The chain has TRBV5-1 and TRBJ2-6; 7 nucleotides line up with TRBD1. With 2 bases clipped from V and 2 bases from J, the junction kept 7 bases outside the gene matches. Germline V CDR1 and CDR2: SGHRS, YFSETQ. The CDR3 covers 17 residues. The CDR3 loop reads CASSFTPDRAGANVLTF. The CDR3 DNA is TGCGCCAGCAGCTTCACCCCCGACAGGGCTGGGGCCAACGTCCTGACTTTC.

The chain uses TRBV28 and TRBJ2-4; D not certain. The germline gives CDR1 MDHEN, CDR2 SYDVKM. V shed 5 bases and J shed 2 bases, with 13 bases lying between them. The CDR3 extends over 15 amino acids. The CDR3 sequence is CASSMAQMTKNIQYF. DNA for the CDR3: TGTGCCAGCAGTATGGCGCAAATGACCAAAAACATTCAGTACTTC.

The genes are TRBV19 and TRBJ2-3, with D possibly being TRBD2 (5 bases). Germline CDR1 and CDR2: LNHDA and SQIVND (reference sequence). There are 15 residues in the CDR3. Trimming removed 11 bases at V and 6 bases at J, with 24 bases between. Here the CDR3 DNA reads TGTGCCGTTATGGTCGTCCATGGGAGCGCCGATACGCAGTATTTT. Translation gives CAVMVVHGSADTQYF.

This chain uses TRBV4-3 with TRBJ2-7; 7 nucleotides line up with TRBD1. From germline, CDR1 is LGHNA and CDR2 YSLEER. The length of the CDR3 is 15 residues. After removal of 4 bases from V and 4 bases from J, the junction contained 10 bases not matched to a gene. The CDR3 region is CASSPYRGDSYEQYF. The CDR3 DNA follows: TGCGCCAGCAGCCCTTACAGGGGAGATTCGTACGAGCAGTACTTC.

J is TRBJ2-3 and V is TRBV15, with TRBD1 matching 7 bases. The germline CDR1 and CDR2 sequences are LNHNV and YYDKDF (reference sequence). The CDR3 is 18 residues long. J was trimmed by 2 bases and V by 5 bases; bases with no gene match: 16. CDR3 sequence: CATSDHPQTGPFTDTQYF. CDR3 nucleotides: TGTGCCACCAGCGATCACCCCCAGACAGGGCCGTTCACAGATACGCAGTATTTT.

This clone was picked up a small number of times. The V gene is TRBV9, the J gene TRBJ1-1; 7 bases are shared with TRBD1. Trimming took 3 bases from V and 0 from J; bases not matched to a gene: 2. This CDR3 region has 14 residues. Germline assignment: CDR1 SGDLS and CDR2 YYNGEE. The CDR3 sequence is CASSGGQLNTEAFF. DNA for the CDR3: TGTGCCAGCAGCGGGGGACAGCTGAACACTGAAGCTTTCTTT.

In DNA, the CDR3 is TGTGCCAGCAGCTACTCGGGACTCCTGGGGGATACGCAGTATTTT. Translated: CASSYSGLLGDTQYF. J is TRBJ2-3 and V is TRBV7-9; D is possibly TRBD2 (6 bases). Germline CDR1 SEHNR, CDR2 FQNEAQ (reference sequence). This CDR3 has 15 amino acids. V was shortened by 4 bases and J by 6 bases, with 17 bases between the two germline ends.

The gene calls are TRBV27 and TRBJ2-3, with 12 bases fitting TRBD2. This CDR3 contains 18 residues. CDR1 is MNHEY and CDR2 is SMNVEV in the germline V gene (reference sequence). Trimming took 6 bases from V and 2 from J; bases not matched to a gene: 12. CDR3 sequence reads: CASSPVAGLAGFTDTQYF. The CDR3 DNA reads TGTGCCAGCAGCCCCGTCGCCGGACTAGCGGGATTCACAGATACGCAGTATTTT.

The V and J genes are TRBV5-6 and TRBJ1-5; D remains unclear. The CDR3 totals 14 residues. Trimming removed 1 base at V and 1 base at J, with 6 bases between. Germline CDR1 SGHDT, CDR2 YYEEEE. CDR3 in amino acids: CASSLWGSNQPQHF. The CDR3 bases are TGTGCCAGCAGCTTGTGGGGAAGCAATCAGCCCCAGCATTTT.

The chain is built from TRBV5-6 and TRBJ2-1, with 11 bases lining up with TRBD2. Germline V gives CDR1 SGHDT, CDR2 YYEEEE. The junction had 4 bases not matched to a gene; V was cut back by 5 bases and J by 6 bases. The CDR3 has 14 amino acids. This CDR3 reads CASSFGTSGNEQFF. The DNA of the CDR3 is TGTGCCAGCAGTTTTGGGACTAGCGGCAATGAGCAGTTCTTC.

This chain connects TRBV6-5 to TRBJ1-1; D perhaps matches TRBD1 (6 bases). This CDR3 has 14 amino acids. Germline assignment: CDR1 MNHEY and CDR2 SVGAGI. Trimming cost V 0 bases and J 5 bases, with 10 bases left between them. The CDR3 here is CASSYSGAGTEAFF. In DNA form, the CDR3 reads TGTGCCAGCAGTTACTCGGGGGCGGGGACTGAAGCTTTCTTT.